This record concerns one T cell receptor (beta chain) sequence. The data derive from a study of shared clonotypes between healthy human individuals. The data were produced by immunoSEQ multiplex PCR, yet TCRdb's version contains in-frame clones alone and is incomplete. Among millions of clones listed, 85% to 95% were seen once. The origin of this receptor is a young man in good health. Some clones in this sample may be carry-over from other donors' samples. Specimen: naive CD4+ T cells from PBMCs. Documented subset: CD45RA+ positively selected.

CDR3 sequence reads: CASSRQPNTEAFF. In DNA form, the CDR3 reads TGTGCCAGCAGCCGCCAGCCGAACACTGAAGCTTTCTTT. The rearrangement uses TRBV14 and TRBJ1-1; no clear D gene. V lost 4 bases, J lost 1 base, and 7 bases lay in between. The CDR3 contains 13 residues. Per germline, CDR1 SGHDN and CDR2 FVKESK.